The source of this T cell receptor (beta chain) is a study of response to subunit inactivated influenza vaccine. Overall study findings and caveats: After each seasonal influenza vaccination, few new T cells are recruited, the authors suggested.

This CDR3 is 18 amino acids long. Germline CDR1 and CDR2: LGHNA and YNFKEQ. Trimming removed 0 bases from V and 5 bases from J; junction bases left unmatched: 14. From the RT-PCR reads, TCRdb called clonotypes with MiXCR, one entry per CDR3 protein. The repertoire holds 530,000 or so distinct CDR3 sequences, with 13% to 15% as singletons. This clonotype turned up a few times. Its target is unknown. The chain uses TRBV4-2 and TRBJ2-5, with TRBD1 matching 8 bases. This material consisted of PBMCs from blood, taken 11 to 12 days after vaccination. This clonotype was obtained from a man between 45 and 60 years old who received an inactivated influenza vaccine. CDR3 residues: CASSQESQRAGGEETQYF. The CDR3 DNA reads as TGTGCCAGCAGCCAAGAATCTCAGCGGGCAGGGGGCGAGGAGACCCAGTACTTC.